The 13 T cell receptor beta chains listed next were all sequenced from one sample in a study of CD4 T cells in relation to SARS-CoV-2 and coronaviruses. Antigens of these TCRs are unknown. Clones were sequenced by immunoSEQ multiplex PCR, and TCRdb holds only the in-frame ones, with some missing. The table includes more than 9,000 clones, 80% to 90% detected once. Unexposed donor CD4+ T cells date from about 2011-2019, before the COVID-19 pandemic. The cells were cultured for 10 days before CD4+ T cells were isolated. Material: CD4+ T cells from PBMCs, cultured in vitro. Receptor source: a human donor in good health.

This clone has only one observation. The chain is built from TRBV5-1 and TRBJ1-1; possible D gene TRBD1, 6 bases. The CDR3 sequence is 16 residues long. Germline V CDR1 and CDR2: SGHRS, YFSETQ. V lost 4 bases to trimming and J lost 4 bases, with 20 bases between them. Here the CDR3 DNA reads TGCGCCAGCAGCAACGTAGAGGGGGGCGGTGGCACTGAAGCTTTCTTT. Residues: CASSNVEGGGGTEAFF.

V and J are TRBV6-5 and TRBJ2-5, with a possible D match to TRBD2 (5 bases). Germline CDR1 and CDR2: MNHEY and SVGAGI. The CDR3 totals 15 residues. V lost 0 bases to trimming and J lost 5 bases, with 13 bases between them. CDR3 bases: TGTGCCAGCAGTTACTCGTGGGGTTCGGGGGAGACCCAGTACTTC. It encodes CASSYSWGSGETQYF.

This clone was detected once. The rearrangement links TRBV5-5 to TRBJ1-1; D is uncertain. The V end lost 1 base, the J end lost 12 bases, and 16 bases lay between the germline ends. CDR3 size: 13 residues. Germline values: CDR1 SGHKS, CDR2 YYEKEE (reference sequence). The CDR3 DNA reads as TGTGCCAGCAGCTTGATGGAGGGTAGTCAAACTTTCTTT. This translates into CASSLMEGSQTFF.

This chain links TRBV5-1 with TRBJ2-3; D is unresolved. V dropped 4 bases and J dropped 3 bases, with 21 bases sitting between them. CDR3 length: 17 residues. Per the germline V gene, CDR1 is SGHRS and CDR2 is YFSETQ. The CDR3 DNA follows: TGCGCCAGCAGCCCTTCCTCGGACCCCACTACTACAGATACGCAGTATTTT. This translates into CASSPSSDPTTTDTQYF. Complete variable domain (other parts from reference TRBV5-1 and TRBJ2-3): KAGVTQTPRYLIKTRGQQVTLSCSPISGHRSVSWYQQTPGQGLQFLFEYFSETQRNKGNFPGRFSGRQFSNSRSEMNVSTLELGDSALYLCASSPSSDPTTTDTQYFGPGTRLTVL.

The chain recombines TRBV7-2 with TRBJ1-1; a weak D match, TRBD1 (5 bases). Trimming shortened V by 5 bases and J by 6 bases, and 16 bases separated the two germline ends. CDR1 and CDR2 (germline): SGHTA, FQGNSA. This CDR3 has 14 amino acids. The DNA for the CDR3 is TGTGCCAGCAGCCGCACCGGGGGTGGGTCTGAAGCTTTCTTT. Amino acids: CASSRTGGGSEAFF.

This rearrangement joins TRBV11-2 to TRBJ2-5; possibly TRBD2 for D (5 bases). The CDR3 is 13 amino acids. The germline V gene has CDR1 SGHAT and CDR2 FQNNGV. Deletions cut 5 bases from V and 3 bases from J, with 10 bases between. Here the CDR3 reads CASSAGIKETQYF. The CDR3, as DNA: TGTGCCAGCAGCGCCGGGATCAAAGAGACCCAGTACTTC. The variable domain in full, with the rest retrieved from reference TRBV11-2 and TRBJ2-5, is EAGVAQSPRYKIIEKRQSVAFWCNPISGHATLYWYQQILGQGPKLLIQFQNNGVVDDSQLPKDRFSAERLKGVDSTLKIQPAKLEDSAVYLCASSAGIKETQYFGPGTRLLVL.

The chain carries TRBV2 and TRBJ1-5, with D maybe TRBD1 (6 bases). Germline V gene lookup returns CDR1 SNHLY and CDR2 FYNNEI. The CDR3 spans 14 residues. V lost 4 bases and J 4 bases, leaving 11 bases between the germline ends. The CDR3 sequence is CASSGGTSNQPQHF. The CDR3 DNA follows: TGTGCCAGCAGTGGAGGGACATCGAATCAGCCCCAGCATTTT.

This chain connects TRBV11-3 to TRBJ2-5; tentatively, D is TRBD1 or TRBD2 (5 bases each). Trimming removed 4 bases at V and 4 bases at J, with 13 bases between. Germline CDR1 and CDR2: SGHNT and YENEEA. This CDR3 is 14 amino acids long. The CDR3 loop reads CASSSGPGRETQYF. CDR3 sequence (DNA): TGTGCCAGCAGCTCGGGGCCAGGTCGAGAGACCCAGTACTTC. Using reference TRBV11-3 and TRBJ2-5 for the parts outside the CDR3, the full variable domain is EAGVVQSPRYKIIEKKQPVAFWCNPISGHNTLYWYLQNLGQGPELLIRYENEEAVDDSQLPKDRFSAERLKGVDSTLKIQPAELGDSAVYLCASSSGPGRETQYFGPGTRLLVL.

The chain combines TRBV7-2 with TRBJ2-5; D gene ambiguous. The CDR3 contains 15 residues. Trimming stripped 5 bases from V and 3 bases from J, with 16 bases between. CDR1 SGHTA and CDR2 FQGNSA come from the germline V gene. The CDR3 sequence is CASSLNRHPKETQYF. The CDR3 DNA follows: TGTGCCAGCAGCCTTAATAGACACCCCAAAGAGACCCAGTACTTC.

V and J are TRBV7-2 and TRBJ2-1, with 7 bases lining up with TRBD2. There are 15 residues in the CDR3. V lost 5 bases, J lost 13 bases, and 17 bases stayed unmatched. Germline CDR1 is SGHTA and CDR2 is FQGNSA. The CDR3 reads CASSPEISGLAEQFF. DNA of the CDR3: TGTGCCAGCAGCCCAGAGATTTCCGGGCTAGCGGAACAGTTCTTC.

The genes are TRBV6-2 or TRBV6-3 and TRBJ1-2; no clear D. In germline, CDR1 is MNHEY, CDR2 SVGEGT. The CDR3 contains 14 residues. V was shortened by 0 bases and J by 6 bases, with 11 bases between the two germline ends. The CDR3 nucleotides read TGTGCCAGCAGTTACTCGCGCAGGACCCATGGCTACACCTTC. It is translated as CASSYSRRTHGYTF.

The rearrangement joins TRBV5-1 to TRBJ2-2, with 8 bases matching TRBD2. Germline V gene lookup returns CDR1 SGHRS and CDR2 YFSETQ. V was clipped by 7 bases and J by 5 bases; unmatched bases: 10. This CDR3 spans 15 amino acids. DNA of the CDR3: TGCGCCAGCGAGAACGGGGCTAGCGGGACCGGGGAGCTGTTTTTT. Its translation: CASENGASGTGELFF.

The V gene is TRBV10-3, the J gene TRBJ2-1; D not certain. The CDR3 extends over 16 amino acids. Germline CDR1 and CDR2: ENHRY and SYGVKD. The germline V and J ends were trimmed by 7 bases and 0 bases, with 16 bases remaining between them. The CDR3 here is CAITPQGSGSYNEQFF. The CDR3 DNA sequence: TGTGCCATCACCCCCCAAGGGTCAGGCTCCTACAATGAGCAGTTCTTC.